Included here is one T cell receptor beta chain sequence, with context. These data originate in a study of OX40 agonist ivuxolimab in advanced cancers. Looking at the study overall: Enrollees could have had prior anti-PD-1, anti-PD-L1 or anti-CTLA-4 therapy, which approximately 40% had received.

Clones were sequenced by immunoSEQ multiplex PCR, and TCRdb holds only the in-frame ones, with some missing. Of about 79,000 clones in the sample, over 75% are singletons; the top ten hold around 3.5%. The sample consisted of CD4+ or CD8+ T cells sorted from blood, taken in a trial of the OX40 agonist ivuxolimab. This TCR was recovered from an adult with an advanced solid tumor such as melanoma, head and neck, liver or kidney cancer.

CDR3 nucleotide sequence: TGTGCCAGCAGCTTAGAAAGGGGTGAGCAGTTCTTC. Amino acid sequence: CASSLERGEQFF. The chain combines TRBV7-2 with TRBJ2-1; weak D call: TRBD1 (5 bases). Germline V gene data show CDR1 as SGHTA and CDR2 as FQGNSA. The V gene lost 1 base and the J gene lost 9 bases, with 7 bases spanning the gap. This CDR3 spans 12 amino acids.